This is a list of T cell receptor beta chains from one sample in a study of beta chain features in type 1 diabetes. Some clones are missing from TCRdb's copy, which holds only in-frame ones; the method was immunoSEQ multiplex PCR. The data show hundreds of thousands of clones, around 15% seen once. The sequenced sample was naive CD4+ T cells from blood. Receptor source: a man aged 18 to 29 in good health. Each CDR3 is given with its conserved first and last residue. D genes are given only for firm matches. A clone size is listed for some rows: how often the clone was seen (once, few, many), or a class if it is expanded.

j_call clone_size v_call d_call cdr3_aa cdr3_nt
TRBJ2-1 - TRBV7-2 - CASSVDWGSYNEQFF TGTGCCAGCAGCGTAGACTGGGGCTCCTACAATGAGCAGTTCTTC
TRBJ1-2 few TRBV29-1 - CSVADLFSGPGYTF TGCAGCGTCGCCGATTTATTTTCGGGGCCTGGCTACACCTTC
TRBJ2-2 - TRBV29-1 - CSATQGANTGELFF TGCAGCGCCACACAGGGCGCGAACACCGGGGAGCTGTTTTTT
TRBJ1-2 - TRBV5-4 - CASSLSSGTQLTYGYTF TGTGCCAGCAGCTTGAGTTCAGGGACCCAACTAACCTATGGCTACACCTTC
TRBJ2-7 - TRBV5-1 TRBD1 CASSLAPGQGAEQYF TGCGCCAGCAGCTTGGCCCCGGGACAGGGGGCCGAGCAGTACTTC
TRBJ2-2 few TRBV5-1 - CASARGVFGTGELFF TGCGCCAGCGCCCGAGGGGTTTTCGGAACCGGGGAGCTGTTTTTT
TRBJ1-2 few TRBV2 - CASRPREANYGYTF TGTGCCAGCAGACCCAGGGAAGCTAACTATGGCTACACCTTC
TRBJ1-5 - TRBV4-3 - CASSQEPRTGNQPQHF TGCGCCAGCAGCCAAGAACCCCGGACAGGCAATCAGCCCCAGCATTTT
TRBJ1-2 few TRBV19 - CASSITRTANYGYTF TGTGCCAGTAGTATTACGAGGACAGCTAACTATGGCTACACCTTC
TRBJ2-7 - TRBV25-1 TRBD2 CAWGFGGANKKASYEQYF TGTGCCTGGGGTTTCGGGGGGGCGAATAAAAAAGCCTCCTACGAGCAGTACTTC
TRBJ2-1 - TRBV7-2 TRBD1 CASNRDRYNEQFF TGTGCCAGCAACCGGGACAGGTACAATGAGCAGTTCTTC
TRBJ2-7 few TRBV7-9 TRBD1 CASSLVGTGGTRTYEQYF TGTGCCAGCAGCTTAGTTGGGACAGGGGGCACCAGGACCTACGAGCAGTACTTC
TRBJ2-1 - TRBV21-1 - CASSKEHKEGQQFF TGTGCCAGCAGCAAAGAGCATAAGGAGGGGCAGCAGTTCTTC
TRBJ2-2 - TRBV7-3 - CASSLRPGPEDTGELFF TGTGCCAGCAGCTTAAGGCCGGGTCCCGAGGACACCGGGGAGCTGTTTTTT
TRBJ1-5 few TRBV29-1 TRBD1 CSVGQGTQPQHF TGCAGCGTCGGACAGGGAACTCAGCCCCAGCATTTT
TRBJ2-7 - TRBV5-4 TRBD2 CASSLEVGLASQQYF TGTGCCAGCAGCTTGGAGGTGGGACTAGCGTCGCAGCAGTACTTC
TRBJ2-7 - TRBV7-2 TRBD1 CASSLVGTGAYEQYF TGTGCCAGCAGCTTAGTGGGGACAGGGGCCTACGAGCAGTACTTC
TRBJ2-7 few TRBV28 TRBD1 CASNPGTGGLREHF TGTGCCAGCAATCCAGGGACAGGGGGCTTGCGTGAGCACTTC
TRBJ2-5 few TRBV27 TRBD1 CASSPHRGETQYF TGTGCCAGCAGTCCACACAGGGGAGAGACCCAGTACTTC
TRBJ2-2 - TRBV2 TRBD2 CASSATAGDTGELFF TGTGCCAGCAGTGCTACGGCGGGAGACACCGGGGAGCTGTTTTTT
TRBJ2-2 - TRBV5-1 - CASSWTNTGELFF TGCGCCAGCAGCTGGACAAACACCGGGGAGCTGTTTTTT
TRBJ2-6 many TRBV21-1 - CASSKPTGSSGANVLTF TGTGCCAGCAGCAAGCCCACAGGAAGCTCTGGGGCCAACGTCCTGACTTTC
TRBJ2-3 few TRBV30 TRBD2 CAWNPQRLAGGPDTQYF TGTGCCTGGAACCCTCAAAGACTAGCGGGGGGGCCAGATACGCAGTATTTT
TRBJ2-2 - TRBV4-1 - CASSQILPWELFF TGCGCCAGCAGCCAAATCCTTCCCTGGGAGCTGTTTTTT
TRBJ1-1 - TRBV2 - CASHEQGIMNTEAFF TGTGCCAGCCACGAGCAAGGGATCATGAACACTGAAGCTTTCTTT
TRBJ2-7 - TRBV7-2 TRBD2 CASSSSLAGSSYEQYF TGTGCCAGCAGCTCATCACTAGCGGGGAGCTCCTACGAGCAGTACTTC
TRBJ2-1 - TRBV6-4 - CASSERERGPQFF TGTGCCAGCAGTGAAAGAGAACGGGGCCCCCAGTTCTTC
TRBJ1-1 few TRBV15 - CATSRDLAAMNTEAFF TGTGCCACCAGCAGAGATCTGGCGGCTATGAACACTGAAGCTTTCTTT
TRBJ2-7 - TRBV7-9 TRBD2 CASSPRGLAGLFYEQYF TGTGCCAGCAGCCCGCGAGGACTAGCGGGATTGTTCTACGAGCAGTACTTC
TRBJ2-3 - TRBV9 TRBD2 CASSPRAGGYTDTQYF TGTGCCAGCAGCCCTCGAGCGGGGGGCTATACAGATACGCAGTATTTT
TRBJ2-2 - TRBV7-9 - CASSFGGRRVNTGELFF TGTGCCAGCAGCTTCGGGGGCCGCAGGGTGAACACCGGGGAGCTGTTTTTT
TRBJ2-1 few TRBV5-4 - CASSLAGGTREQFF TGTGCCAGCAGCTTGGCCGGGGGGACAAGGGAGCAGTTCTTC
TRBJ1-2 - TRBV5-1 - CASSFDDRLNYGYTF TGCGCCAGCAGCTTTGACGACAGGCTTAACTATGGCTACACCTTC
TRBJ1-4 few TRBV5-6 TRBD1 CASSLRTGRGEKLFF TGTGCCAGCAGCTTAAGGACAGGAAGAGGTGAAAAACTGTTTTTT
TRBJ2-5 few TRBV12-5 - CASAAHDGPQYF TGTGCTAGTGCGGCCCACGACGGGCCCCAGTACTTC
TRBJ2-7 - TRBV27 - CASSLRVSSYEQYF TGTGCCAGCAGTTTACGGGTTAGCTCCTACGAGCAGTACTTC
TRBJ2-7 few TRBV7-8 - CASSLLAPPDEEQYF TGTGCCAGCAGCTTACTAGCCCCACCTGACGAGGAGCAGTACTTC
TRBJ1-5 - TRBV4-3 - CASSQDVGAGSQPQHF TGCGCCAGCAGCCAAGATGTAGGGGCAGGGAGTCAGCCCCAGCATTTT
TRBJ2-7 few TRBV5-1 TRBD2 CASSREGFSYEQYF TGCGCCAGCAGCCGGGAGGGGTTCTCCTACGAGCAGTACTTC
TRBJ2-3 once TRBV5-4 TRBD1 CASSPGTDFTDTQYF TGTGCCAGCAGCCCCGGGACAGACTTCACAGATACGCAGTATTTT
TRBJ2-6 - TRBV28 TRBD1 CASLGTGDSGANVLTF TGTGCCAGCTTAGGGACAGGGGACTCTGGGGCCAACGTCCTGACTTTC
TRBJ1-6 few TRBV29-1 - CSARTDPGNSPLHF TGCAGCGCCAGGACGGATCCGGGGAATTCACCCCTCCACTTT
TRBJ2-7 - TRBV11-2 TRBD2 CASSLVGLAPLF TGTGCCAGCAGCTTAGTTGGACTAGCGCCCCTTTTC